This TCR beta chain is drawn from a study of cytomegalovirus exposure and HLA in healthy donors. CDR3 length: 15 amino acids. Germline-derived CDR1 and CDR2 are LNHDA and SQIVND (reference sequence). The V end was cut by 3 bases, the J end by 0 bases, with 11 bases between. PCR amplification relied on 60 Vbeta primers (plus 13 Jbeta primers). Assay used: immunoSEQ multiplex PCR; TCRdb lists only in-frame clones, some missing. The table lists approximately 150,000 clones, with about 0.96% in the top ten. Note on this clone: Its antigen is still unknown.

The study's findings and limits: TRBV6-2, TRBV6-3 and some other V segments were unresolvable in 87-base-pair reads.

The sequence was obtained from a male donor in good health and CMV-seronegative. The sequenced sample consisted of PBMCs. The chain joins TRBV19 to TRBJ1-1, with D perhaps matching TRBD1 (6 bases). The CDR3: CASSMGGLMNTEAFF. CDR3 in DNA: TGTGCCAGTAGTATGGGGGGGCTGATGAACACTGAAGCTTTCTTT.